This TCR beta chain was captured by sequencing in a study of blood T cell repertoires in COVID-19. Cohort 3 recovered donors had two negative PCRs, clearance, or symptom resolution. In the authors' methods: Reference gene primer amplification gave estimated nucleated cell counts. Libraries were prepared by immunoSEQ multiplex PCR; TCRdb keeps only in-frame clonotypes and omits some of them. For V, J and clone size, that table is used; D and trimming come from the DNA. The sample has more than 150,000 clones, around 73% seen once. The V and J ends lost 0 bases and 5 bases, in that order; junction bases with no gene match: 9. Germline-derived CDR1 and CDR2 are SEHNR and FQNEAQ (reference sequence). This CDR3 comprises 17 residues.

This TCR was sampled from a woman between 45 and 60 years old who had recovered from COVID-19. The sequencing input was PBMCs or T cells enriched from blood (not recorded which). The V call is TRBV7-9, the J call TRBJ1-2, with 10 bases lining up with TRBD1. This CDR3 reads CASSLAGTGALSYGYTF. The CDR3 coding sequence is TGTGCCAGCAGCTTAGCGGGGACAGGGGCTCTTTCTTATGGCTACACCTTC.